The entry below gives a single TCR beta chain sequence along with its context. CDR3 length: 13 residues. Trimming shortened V by 1 base and J by 8 bases, and 11 bases separated the two germline ends. Per germline, CDR1 SGHTA and CDR2 FQGNSA. These data originate in a study of blood T cell repertoires in COVID-19. Across the study: Sample material is recorded as cDNA or gDNA derived from T cells, B-cell-depleted T cells, or PBMCs.

TCRdb keeps only in-frame clones here, not all; method: immunoSEQ multiplex PCR. The sample comprises about 24,000 clones, 81% of which are singletons, and over 6.5% rests with the top ten. Specimen: peripheral blood. The source of this sequence is a man in his sixties or seventies with acute or convalescent COVID-19. The V gene is TRBV7-2, the J gene TRBJ1-2; possibly TRBD1 for D (5 bases). The DNA of the CDR3 is TGTGCCAGCAGCTTAGAGTTCTGGGGCGGCTACACCTTC. Its translation is CASSLEFWGGYTF.